This TCR beta chain was captured by sequencing in a study of identical twins. As regards this clonotype: What it binds is not known.

Looked up from germline, CDR1 is KGHDR and CDR2 is SFDVKD. The V gene end was trimmed by 4 bases and the J gene end by 3 bases; junction bases not matched to a gene: 5. This CDR3 is 15 amino acids long. It was template switching that added a universal primer site, and there were unique molecular identifiers on the cDNA. TCRdb reanalysed the 5' RACE reads using MiXCR and keeps one entry per CDR3 protein. Of about 530,000 distinct CDR3 sequences listed, nearly 15% are singletons. Study-wide results and limits: Invariant MAIT and iNKT cells are populations that could partly confound zero-insertion analyses. The study based its conclusions on cross-sectional statistical analysis and did not follow the same donors. In cord blood, abundant beta clonotypes had fewer insertions; memory showed no trend.

In addition, the sample was reused for a study of yellow fever vaccine responses in identical twins.

This chain links TRBV24-1 with TRBJ2-5, with TRBD1 matching 9 bases. This clonotype was obtained from a woman younger than 35 in good health. Material: CD4+ T cells sorted from blood. The CDR3: CATSDPTGGEETQYF. CDR3 in DNA: TGTGCCACCAGTGACCCTACAGGGGGCGAAGAGACCCAGTACTTC.